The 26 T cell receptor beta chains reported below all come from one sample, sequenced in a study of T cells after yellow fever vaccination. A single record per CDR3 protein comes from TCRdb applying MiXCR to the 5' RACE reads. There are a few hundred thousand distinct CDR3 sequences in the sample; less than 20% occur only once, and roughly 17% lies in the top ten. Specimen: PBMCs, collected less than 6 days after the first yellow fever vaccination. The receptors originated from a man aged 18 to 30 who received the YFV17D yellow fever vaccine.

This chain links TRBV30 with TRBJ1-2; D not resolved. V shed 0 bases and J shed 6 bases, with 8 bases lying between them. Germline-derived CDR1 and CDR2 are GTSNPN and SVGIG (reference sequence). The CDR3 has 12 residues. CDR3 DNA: TGTGCCTGGAGTGTTTGGACGGATGGCTACACCTTC. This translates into CAWSVWTDGYTF.

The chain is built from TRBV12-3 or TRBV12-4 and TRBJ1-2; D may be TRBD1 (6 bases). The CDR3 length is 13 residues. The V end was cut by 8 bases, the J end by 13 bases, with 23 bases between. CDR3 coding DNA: TGTGCCAGCGCATTTAGCGACAGGCCCGAGATCACCTTC. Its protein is CASAFSDRPEITF.

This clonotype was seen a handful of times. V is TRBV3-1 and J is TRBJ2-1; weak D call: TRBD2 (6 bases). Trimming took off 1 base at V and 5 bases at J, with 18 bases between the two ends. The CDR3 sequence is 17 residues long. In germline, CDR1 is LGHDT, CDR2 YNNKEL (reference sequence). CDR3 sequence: CASSQVLPAGVDNEQFF. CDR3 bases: TGTGCCAGCAGCCAAGTACTTCCAGCGGGTGTAGACAATGAGCAGTTCTTC.

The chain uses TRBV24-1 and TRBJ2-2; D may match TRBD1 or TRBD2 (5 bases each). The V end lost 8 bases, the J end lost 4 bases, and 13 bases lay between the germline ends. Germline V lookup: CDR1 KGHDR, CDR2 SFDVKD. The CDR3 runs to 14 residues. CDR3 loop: CATTSRDGTGELFF. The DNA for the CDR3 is TGTGCCACCACGTCCCGGGACGGCACCGGGGAGCTGTTTTTT.

This CDR3 reads CASNRGWAPVEQYF. The CDR3 DNA is TGCGCCAGCAATCGTGGCTGGGCACCTGTCGAGCAGTACTTC. The chain is built from TRBV5-1 and TRBJ2-7; no definite D call. This CDR3 contains 14 residues. Trimming pared 6 bases from V and 6 bases from J, leaving 19 bases between. From germline, CDR1 is SGHRS and CDR2 YFSETQ.

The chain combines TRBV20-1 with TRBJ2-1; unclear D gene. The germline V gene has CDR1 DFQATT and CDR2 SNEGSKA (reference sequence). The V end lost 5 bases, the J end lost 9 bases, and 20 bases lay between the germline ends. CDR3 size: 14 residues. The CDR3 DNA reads TGCAGTGCTTTATCGGGCCAAGGATCGGGTGAGCAGTTCTTC. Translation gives CSALSGQGSGEQFF.

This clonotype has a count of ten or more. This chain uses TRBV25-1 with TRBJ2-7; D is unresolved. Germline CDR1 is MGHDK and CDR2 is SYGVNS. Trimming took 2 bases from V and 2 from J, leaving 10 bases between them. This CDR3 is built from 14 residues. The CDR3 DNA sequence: TGTGCCAGCAGTGAACGGGTCCCACCCTACGAGCAGTACTTC. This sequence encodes CASSERVPPYEQYF.

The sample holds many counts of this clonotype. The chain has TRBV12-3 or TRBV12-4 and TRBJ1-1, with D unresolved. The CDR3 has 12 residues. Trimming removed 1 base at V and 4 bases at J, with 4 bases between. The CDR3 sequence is CASSLDITEAFF. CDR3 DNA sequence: TGTGCCAGCAGTTTAGACATCACTGAAGCTTTCTTT.

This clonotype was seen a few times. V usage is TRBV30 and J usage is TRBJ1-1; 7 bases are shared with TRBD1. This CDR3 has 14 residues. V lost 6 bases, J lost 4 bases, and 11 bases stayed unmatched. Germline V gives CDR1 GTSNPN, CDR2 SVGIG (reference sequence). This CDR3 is CACRTKRQGTEAFF. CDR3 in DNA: TGTGCCTGCAGAACTAAAAGACAGGGCACTGAAGCTTTCTTT.

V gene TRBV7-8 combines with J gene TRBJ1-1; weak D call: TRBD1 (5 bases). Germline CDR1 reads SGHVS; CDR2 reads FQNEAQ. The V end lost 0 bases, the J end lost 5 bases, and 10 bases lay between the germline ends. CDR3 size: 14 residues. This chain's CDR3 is CASSLAGEGTEAFF. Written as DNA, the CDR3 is TGTGCCAGCAGCTTAGCAGGGGAGGGAACTGAAGCTTTCTTT.

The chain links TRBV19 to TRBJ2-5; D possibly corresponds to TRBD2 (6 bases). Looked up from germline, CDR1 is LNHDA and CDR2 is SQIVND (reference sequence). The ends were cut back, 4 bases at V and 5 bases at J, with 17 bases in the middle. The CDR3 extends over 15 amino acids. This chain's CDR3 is CASSNIQEGGETQYF. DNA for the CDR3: TGTGCCAGTAGTAACATACAGGAAGGAGGGGAGACCCAGTACTTC.

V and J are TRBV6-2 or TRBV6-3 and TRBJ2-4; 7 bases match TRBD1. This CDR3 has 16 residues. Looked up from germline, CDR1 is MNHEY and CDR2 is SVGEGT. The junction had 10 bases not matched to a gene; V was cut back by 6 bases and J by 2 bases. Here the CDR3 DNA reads TGTGCCAGCAGCCCCACAGGGGCCGGCCCCAAAAACATTCAGTACTTC. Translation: CASSPTGAGPKNIQYF.

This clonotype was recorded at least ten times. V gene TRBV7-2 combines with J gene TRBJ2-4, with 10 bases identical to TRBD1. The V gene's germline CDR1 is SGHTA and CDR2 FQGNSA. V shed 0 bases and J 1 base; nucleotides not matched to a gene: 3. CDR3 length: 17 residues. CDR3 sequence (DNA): TGTGCCAGCAGCTTAGCGCAGGGACAGGGGGCCAAAAACATTCAGTACTTC. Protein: CASSLAQGQGAKNIQYF.

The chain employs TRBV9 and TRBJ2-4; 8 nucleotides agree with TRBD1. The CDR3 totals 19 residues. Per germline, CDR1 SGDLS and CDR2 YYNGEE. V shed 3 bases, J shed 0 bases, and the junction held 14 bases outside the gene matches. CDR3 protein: CASSGTGTGDLLAKNIQYF. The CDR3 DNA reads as TGTGCCAGCAGCGGCACCGGGACAGGCGATTTGCTAGCCAAAAACATTCAGTACTTC.

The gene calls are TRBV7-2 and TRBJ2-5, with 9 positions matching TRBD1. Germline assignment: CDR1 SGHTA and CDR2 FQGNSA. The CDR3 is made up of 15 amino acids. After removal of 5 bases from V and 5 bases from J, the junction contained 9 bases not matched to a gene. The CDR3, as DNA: TGTGCCAGCAGCCCGCCGCGGACAGGGGCGGAGACCCAGTACTTC. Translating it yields CASSPPRTGAETQYF.

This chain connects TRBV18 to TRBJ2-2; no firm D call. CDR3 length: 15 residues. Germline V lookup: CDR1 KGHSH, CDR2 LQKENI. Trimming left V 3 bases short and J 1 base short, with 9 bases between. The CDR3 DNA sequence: TGTGCCAGCTCACCCTTCTCACAGAACACCGGGGAGCTGTTTTTT. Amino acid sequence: CASSPFSQNTGELFF.

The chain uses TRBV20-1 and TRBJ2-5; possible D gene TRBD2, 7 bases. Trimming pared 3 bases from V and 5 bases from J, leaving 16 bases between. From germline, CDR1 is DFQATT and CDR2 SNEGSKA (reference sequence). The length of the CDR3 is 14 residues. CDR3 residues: CSASKAGAGETQYF. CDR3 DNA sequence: TGCAGTGCTAGTAAGGCGGGGGCCGGCGAGACCCAGTACTTC.

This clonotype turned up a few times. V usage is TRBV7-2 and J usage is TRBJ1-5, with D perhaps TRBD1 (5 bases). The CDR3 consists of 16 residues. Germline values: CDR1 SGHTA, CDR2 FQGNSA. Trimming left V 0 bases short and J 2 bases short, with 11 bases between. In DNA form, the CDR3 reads TGTGCCAGCAGCTTAGCGCCCGGGGGACGCAATCAGCCCCAGCATTTT. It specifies CASSLAPGGRNQPQHF. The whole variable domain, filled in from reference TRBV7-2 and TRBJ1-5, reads GAGVSQSPSNKVTEKGKDVELRCDPISGHTALYWYRQSLGQGLEFLIYFQGNSAPDKSGLPSDRFSAERTGGSVSTLTIQRTQQEDSAVYLCASSLAPGGRNQPQHFGDGTRLSIL.

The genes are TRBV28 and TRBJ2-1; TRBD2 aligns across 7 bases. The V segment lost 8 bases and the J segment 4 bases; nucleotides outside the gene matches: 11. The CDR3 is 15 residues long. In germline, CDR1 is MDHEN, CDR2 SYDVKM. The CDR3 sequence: CASRFEAGNYNEQFF. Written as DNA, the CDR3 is TGTGCCAGCCGGTTTGAAGCGGGGAATTACAATGAGCAGTTCTTC. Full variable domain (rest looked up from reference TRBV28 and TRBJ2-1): DVKVTQSSRYLVKRTGEKVFLECVQDMDHENMFWYRQDPGLGLRLIYFSYDVKMKEKGDIPEGYSVSREKKERFSLILESASTNQTSMYLCASRFEAGNYNEQFFGPGTRLTVL.

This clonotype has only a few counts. In DNA, the CDR3 is TGCAGTGCCGCAGGGACACGGACCTACAATGAGCAGTTCTTC. Translated, it gives CSAAGTRTYNEQFF. The chain combines TRBV20-1 with TRBJ2-1, with D possibly TRBD1 on 6 matching bases. Germline loops: CDR1 DFQATT, CDR2 SNEGSKA (reference sequence). V dropped 6 bases and J dropped 2 bases, with 14 bases sitting between them. The CDR3 totals 14 residues.

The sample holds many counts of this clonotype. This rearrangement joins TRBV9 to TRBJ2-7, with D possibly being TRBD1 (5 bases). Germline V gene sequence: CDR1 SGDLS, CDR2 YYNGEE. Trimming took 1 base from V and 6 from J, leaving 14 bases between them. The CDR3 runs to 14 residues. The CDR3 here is CASSVSPRATEQYF. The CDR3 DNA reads TGTGCCAGCAGCGTATCCCCCAGGGCCACCGAGCAGTACTTC.

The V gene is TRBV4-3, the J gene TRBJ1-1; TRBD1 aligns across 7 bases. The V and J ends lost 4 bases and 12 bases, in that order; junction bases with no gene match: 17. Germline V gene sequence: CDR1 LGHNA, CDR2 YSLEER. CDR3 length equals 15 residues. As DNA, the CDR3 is TGCGCCAGCAGCCGGGGGGATTCGAAGACAGGGACAACTTTCTTT. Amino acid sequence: CASSRGDSKTGTTFF.

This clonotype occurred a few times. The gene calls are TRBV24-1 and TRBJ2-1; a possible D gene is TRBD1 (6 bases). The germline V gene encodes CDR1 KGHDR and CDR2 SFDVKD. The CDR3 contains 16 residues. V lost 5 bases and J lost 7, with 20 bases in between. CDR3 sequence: CATSGNRDVVYNEQFF. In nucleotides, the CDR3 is TGTGCCACCAGTGGTAACAGGGACGTAGTTTATAATGAGCAGTTCTTC.

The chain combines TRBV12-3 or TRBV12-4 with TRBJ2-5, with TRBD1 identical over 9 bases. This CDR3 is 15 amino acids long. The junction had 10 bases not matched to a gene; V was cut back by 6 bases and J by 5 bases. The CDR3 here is CASRKTGGSGETQYF. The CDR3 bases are TGTGCCAGCAGGAAAACAGGGGGCTCGGGGGAGACCCAGTACTTC.

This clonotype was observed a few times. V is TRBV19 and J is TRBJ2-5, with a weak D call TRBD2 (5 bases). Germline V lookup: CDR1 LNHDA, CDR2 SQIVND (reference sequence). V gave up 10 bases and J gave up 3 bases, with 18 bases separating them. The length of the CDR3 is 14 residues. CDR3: CATADIDGEETQYF. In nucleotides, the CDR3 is TGTGCCACTGCCGACATCGACGGGGAAGAGACCCAGTACTTC.

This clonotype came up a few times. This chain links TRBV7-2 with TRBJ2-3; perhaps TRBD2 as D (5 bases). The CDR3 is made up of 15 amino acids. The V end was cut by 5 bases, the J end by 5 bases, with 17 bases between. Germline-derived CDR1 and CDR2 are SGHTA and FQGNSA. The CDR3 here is CASSLRLREGDTQYF. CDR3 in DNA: TGTGCCAGCAGCCTACGGTTGAGGGAAGGAGATACGCAGTATTTT.